This T cell receptor (beta chain) was observed in a study of shared clonotypes between healthy human individuals. Across the whole study: CD8 memory received one plate per donor, CD8 naive two, CD4 memory three and CD4 naive three.

After removal of 0 bases from V and 2 bases from J, the junction contained 4 bases not matched to a gene. The germline V gene has CDR1 MNHEY and CDR2 SMNVEV (reference sequence). This CDR3 spans 16 amino acids. Data came from immunoSEQ multiplex PCR; TCRdb stores just in-frame clones and leaves some out. The table records around 600,000 clones, 98% of them present only once. CD8 cells classed as naive were CD45RO-negative and positively selected for CCR7, excluding terminally differentiated effector memory CD45RA+ cells. Broader study findings: Clonotype sharing among donors was expected to depend on sequencing depth. Though the depth was large, rarefaction showed that sorted-subset sequencing was incomplete. Clonotypes that were shared across four donors made up 4% to 6% of naive CD4 clonotypes.

Comments on this clone: Its target is unknown.

The clonotype was recovered from a young man in good health. Sequencing was done on a sample of naive CD8+ T cells sorted from blood. This chain joins TRBV27 and TRBJ2-1, with TRBD1 matching over 7 bases. CDR3 in DNA: TGTGCCAGCAGTTTATCGACAGGGTTCGCCTACAATGAGCAGTTCTTC. This sequence encodes CASSLSTGFAYNEQFF.